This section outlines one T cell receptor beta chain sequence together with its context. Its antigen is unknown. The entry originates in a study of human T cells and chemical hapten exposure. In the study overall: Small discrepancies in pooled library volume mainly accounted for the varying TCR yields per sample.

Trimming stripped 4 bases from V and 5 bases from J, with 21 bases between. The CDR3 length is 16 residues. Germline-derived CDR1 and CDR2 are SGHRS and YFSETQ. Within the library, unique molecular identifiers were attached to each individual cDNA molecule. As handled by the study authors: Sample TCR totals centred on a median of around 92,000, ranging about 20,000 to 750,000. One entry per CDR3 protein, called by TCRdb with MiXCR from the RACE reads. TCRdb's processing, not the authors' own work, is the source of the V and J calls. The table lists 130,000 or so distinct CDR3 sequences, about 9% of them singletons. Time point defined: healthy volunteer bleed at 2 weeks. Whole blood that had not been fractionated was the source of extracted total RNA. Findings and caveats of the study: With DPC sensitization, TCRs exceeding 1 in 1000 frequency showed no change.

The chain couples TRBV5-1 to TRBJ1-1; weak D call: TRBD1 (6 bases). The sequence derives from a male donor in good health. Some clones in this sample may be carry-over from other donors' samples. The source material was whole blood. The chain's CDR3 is CASSPGIGRRGTEAFF. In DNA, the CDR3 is TGCGCCAGCAGCCCTGGCATCGGACGGAGGGGGACTGAAGCTTTCTTT.